The clone carrying this T cell receptor beta chain was picked up a small number of times. Its antigen remains unknown. These data originate in a study of cytomegalovirus exposure and HLA in healthy donors. General study findings and limits: According to an earlier analysis, most TCR beta V segments yielded productive rearrangements about 87% or about 30% of the time. V- and J-gene trimming in TCR beta was tied to a missense DCLRE1C variant by an analysis performed later. Usually a TCR sequence was rare, but some public TCRs were found in many donors. Per published accounts, TCR beta sequences correctly predicted the HLA-A and HLA-B alleles of most subjects.

The V gene end was trimmed by 4 bases and the J gene end by 3 bases; junction bases not matched to a gene: 13. CDR3 length: 17 residues. Germline CDR1 and CDR2: MGHRA and YSYEKL. Researchers ran the PCR with 60 Vbeta and 13 Jbeta primers. Assay used: immunoSEQ multiplex PCR; TCRdb lists only in-frame clones, some missing. The table includes around 100,000 clones, over 9% detected once. This receptor was identified in a man in his forties in good health and CMV-seropositive. The V and J genes are TRBV4-1 and TRBJ2-7, with 9 bases that match TRBD1. The specimen was PBMCs. The CDR3, as DNA: TGCGCCAGCAGCCCCCTCCGGTGGGGGGACAGGGACTACGAGCAGTACTTC. Translated: CASSPLRWGDRDYEQYF.